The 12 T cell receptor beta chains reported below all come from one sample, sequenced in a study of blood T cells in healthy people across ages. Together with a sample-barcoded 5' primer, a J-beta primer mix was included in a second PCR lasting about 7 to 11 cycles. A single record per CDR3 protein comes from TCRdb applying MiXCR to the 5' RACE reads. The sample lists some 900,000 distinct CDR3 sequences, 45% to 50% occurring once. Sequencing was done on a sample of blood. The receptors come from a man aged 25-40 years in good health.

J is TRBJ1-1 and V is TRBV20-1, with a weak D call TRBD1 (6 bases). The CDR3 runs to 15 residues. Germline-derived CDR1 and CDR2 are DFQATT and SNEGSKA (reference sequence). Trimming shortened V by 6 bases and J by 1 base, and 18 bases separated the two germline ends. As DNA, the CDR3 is TGCAGTGCCACCAACAGGGTTGTCTCGAACACTGAAGCTTTCTTT. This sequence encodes CSATNRVVSNTEAFF.

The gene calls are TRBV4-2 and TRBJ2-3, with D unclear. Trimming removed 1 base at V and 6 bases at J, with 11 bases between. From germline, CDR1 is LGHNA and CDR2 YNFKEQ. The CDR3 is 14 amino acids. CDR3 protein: CASSQGSERDTQYF. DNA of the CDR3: TGTGCCAGCAGCCAAGGTTCGGAACGGGATACGCAGTATTTT.

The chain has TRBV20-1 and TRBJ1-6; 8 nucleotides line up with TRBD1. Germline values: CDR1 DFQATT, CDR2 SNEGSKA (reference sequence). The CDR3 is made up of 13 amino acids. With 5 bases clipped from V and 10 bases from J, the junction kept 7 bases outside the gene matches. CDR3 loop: CSADQGAGSPLHF. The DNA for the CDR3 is TGCAGTGCTGATCAGGGGGCAGGATCACCCCTCCACTTT.

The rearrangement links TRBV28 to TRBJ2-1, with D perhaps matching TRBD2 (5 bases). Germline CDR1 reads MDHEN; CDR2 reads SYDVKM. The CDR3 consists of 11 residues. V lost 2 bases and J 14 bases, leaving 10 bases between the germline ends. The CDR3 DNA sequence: TGTGCCAGCAGTTTACGAGGGTTTGAGTTCTTC. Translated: CASSLRGFEFF.

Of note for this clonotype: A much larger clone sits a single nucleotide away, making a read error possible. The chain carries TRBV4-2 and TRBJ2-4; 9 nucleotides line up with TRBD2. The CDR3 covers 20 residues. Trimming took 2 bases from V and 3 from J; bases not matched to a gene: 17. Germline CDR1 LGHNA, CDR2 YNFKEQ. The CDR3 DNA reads TGTGCCAGCAGCCAACAATCTGGCGGGGGGGCAGATTGGGGCAAAAACATTCAGTACTTC. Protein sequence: CASSQQSGGGADWGKNIQYF.

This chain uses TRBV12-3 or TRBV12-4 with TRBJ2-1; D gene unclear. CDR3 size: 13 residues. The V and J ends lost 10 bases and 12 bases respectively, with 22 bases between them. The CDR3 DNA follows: TGTGCCACGCAAAACGTGGGCCCCTATGGGCAGTTCTTC. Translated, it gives CATQNVGPYGQFF.

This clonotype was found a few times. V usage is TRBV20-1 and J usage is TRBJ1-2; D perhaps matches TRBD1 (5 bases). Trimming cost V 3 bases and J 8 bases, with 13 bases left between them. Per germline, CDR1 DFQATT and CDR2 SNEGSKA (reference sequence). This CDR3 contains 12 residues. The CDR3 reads CSASDHRGGYTF. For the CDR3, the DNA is TGCAGTGCTAGTGACCATAGGGGAGGCTACACCTTC.

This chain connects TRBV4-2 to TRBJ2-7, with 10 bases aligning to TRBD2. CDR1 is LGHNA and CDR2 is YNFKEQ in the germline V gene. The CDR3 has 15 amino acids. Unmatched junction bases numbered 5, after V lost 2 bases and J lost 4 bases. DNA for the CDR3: TGTGCCAGCAGCCAAACTAGCGGGGCTGTGTACGAGCAGTACTTC. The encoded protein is CASSQTSGAVYEQYF.

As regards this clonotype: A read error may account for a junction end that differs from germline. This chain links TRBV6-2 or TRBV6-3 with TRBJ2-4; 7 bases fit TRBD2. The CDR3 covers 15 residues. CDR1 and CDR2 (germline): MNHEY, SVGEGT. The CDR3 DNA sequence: TGTGCCAGCAGTGACCCGGGACCGGGGGGAAACATTCCGTACTTC. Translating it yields CASSDPGPGGNIPYF.

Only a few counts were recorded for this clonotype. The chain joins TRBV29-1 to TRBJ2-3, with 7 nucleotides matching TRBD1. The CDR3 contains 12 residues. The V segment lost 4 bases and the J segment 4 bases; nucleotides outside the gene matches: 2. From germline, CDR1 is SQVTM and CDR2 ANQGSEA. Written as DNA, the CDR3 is TGCAGCGTTGCACAGGGGCCAGATACGCAGTATTTT. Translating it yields CSVAQGPDTQYF.

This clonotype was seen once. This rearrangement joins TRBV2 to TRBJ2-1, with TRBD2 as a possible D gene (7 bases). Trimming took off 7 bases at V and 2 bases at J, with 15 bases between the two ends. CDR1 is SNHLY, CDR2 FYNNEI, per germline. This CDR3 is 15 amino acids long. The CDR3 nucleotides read TGTGCCAGCAACTTGTCGGGGGGCCCCTACAATGAGCAGTTCTTC. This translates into CASNLSGGPYNEQFF.

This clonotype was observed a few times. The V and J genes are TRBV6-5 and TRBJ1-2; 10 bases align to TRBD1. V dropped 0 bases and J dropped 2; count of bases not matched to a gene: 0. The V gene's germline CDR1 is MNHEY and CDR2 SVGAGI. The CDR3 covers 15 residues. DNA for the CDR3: TGTGCCAGCAGTTACTCGGACAGGGGGAACTATGGCTACACCTTC. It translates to CASSYSDRGNYGYTF.